The 26 T cell receptor beta chains listed next were all sequenced from one sample in a study of T cell responses to AZD1222 COVID-19 vaccine. The repertoire was sequenced with immunoSEQ multiplex PCR; TCRdb's copy has only in-frame clones and lacks some. This table holds roughly 170,000 clones, 88% found once. Sequencing used peripheral blood, obtained on day 0 of AZD1222 vaccination. The source is an adult in good health.

The J gene is TRBJ1-1, the V gene TRBV2; D call uncertain. There are 15 residues in the CDR3. Germline CDR1 is SNHLY and CDR2 is FYNNEI. Trimming left V 2 bases short and J 1 base short, with 11 bases between. The CDR3 sequence is CASSERRVGNTEAFF. DNA for the CDR3: TGTGCCAGCAGTGAAAGACGAGTAGGGAACACTGAAGCTTTCTTT.

V gene TRBV4-3 combines with J gene TRBJ2-7; TRBD1 aligns across 9 bases. The CDR3 extends over 16 amino acids. Trimming at V came to 1 base and at J to 3 bases, leaving 7 bases not matched to a gene. Per germline, CDR1 LGHNA and CDR2 YSLEER. CDR3 bases: TGCGCCAGCAGCCAAGGGGCGGGACAGGGCTTCTACGAGCAGTACTTC. Its protein is CASSQGAGQGFYEQYF.

Turning to this clone: The same CDR3 also results from other DNA sequences found in this sample. This sequence joins TRBV7-9 and TRBJ2-1, with TRBD2 matching 9 bases. V lost 1 base to trimming and J lost 4 bases; unmatched junction nucleotides: 5. Germline loops: CDR1 SEHNR, CDR2 FQNEAQ (reference sequence). CDR3 length: 16 amino acids. The CDR3 nucleotides read TGTGCCAGCAGCTTAGTGGATAGCGGGGGTTACAATGAGCAGTTCTTC. It codes for CASSLVDSGGYNEQFF.

The chain links TRBV6-1 to TRBJ1-5; maybe TRBD1 (5 bases). The V end was cut by 6 bases, the J end by 1 base, with 13 bases between. The germline V gene has CDR1 MNHNS and CDR2 SASEGT. This CDR3 has 15 residues. CDR3: CASSVGTRSNQPQHF. CDR3 coding DNA: TGTGCCAGCAGCGTTGGGACCAGAAGCAATCAGCCCCAGCATTTT.

This clone was recorded only once. The V and J genes are TRBV5-6 and TRBJ1-5; possible D gene TRBD1, 5 bases. Germline CDR1 SGHDT, CDR2 YYEEEE. The CDR3 loop spans 17 amino acids. V was pared by 0 bases and J by 0 bases, with 13 bases between. CDR3 in amino acids: CASSLGGAPYSNQPQHF. Here the CDR3 DNA reads TGTGCCAGCAGCTTGGGAGGGGCCCCCTATAGCAATCAGCCCCAGCATTTT.

The rearrangement joins TRBV9 to TRBJ1-3; D gene ambiguous. V lost 2 bases, J lost 2 bases, and 2 bases lay in between. The length of the CDR3 is 12 residues. Germline lookup yields CDR1 SGDLS and CDR2 YYNGEE. The CDR3 DNA reads as TGTGCCAGCAGCGTTCCTGGAAACACCATATATTTT. This gives the protein CASSVPGNTIYF.

This chain connects TRBV7-2 to TRBJ1-5, with 7 bases aligning to TRBD1. Germline CDR1 and CDR2: SGHTA and FQGNSA. V shed 3 bases, J shed 3 bases, and the junction held 5 bases outside the gene matches. This CDR3 comprises 15 residues. CDR3 protein: CASSFLQGINQPQHF. Here the CDR3 DNA reads TGTGCCAGCAGCTTCCTACAGGGGATCAATCAGCCCCAGCATTTT.

The V call is TRBV2, the J call TRBJ2-7; tentatively, D is TRBD1 (5 bases). CDR3 length: 13 residues. V lost 4 bases and J lost 0, with 7 bases in between. The germline V gene has CDR1 SNHLY and CDR2 FYNNEI. The DNA of the CDR3 is TGTGCCAGCAGTGCCAGGGACTCCTACGAGCAGTACTTC. Translated, it gives CASSARDSYEQYF.

The chain links TRBV25-1 to TRBJ2-1, with TRBD1 matching 11 bases. The trim removed 1 base at V and 2 bases at J, leaving 7 bases unmatched. Germline V CDR1 and CDR2: MGHDK, SYGVNS. This CDR3 has 18 amino acids. The CDR3 region has the DNA TGTGCCAGCAGTGAATTGGGGCCGGGACAGGGGGCCTACAATGAGCAGTTCTTC. Its protein is CASSELGPGQGAYNEQFF.

This clone was observed a handful of times. The genes are TRBV30 and TRBJ2-3; 12 nucleotides match TRBD1. The germline V gene has CDR1 GTSNPN and CDR2 SVGIG (reference sequence). The junction had 4 bases not matched to a gene; V was cut back by 2 bases and J by 4 bases. This CDR3 region has 15 residues. The DNA for the CDR3 is TGTGCCTGGAGTCCGGGACAGGGGGCTGCAGATACGCAGTATTTT. Its translation: CAWSPGQGAADTQYF.

The chain couples TRBV7-9 to TRBJ2-1, with D possibly matching TRBD2 (6 bases). Germline CDR1 and CDR2: SEHNR and FQNEAQ (reference sequence). Deletions cut 5 bases from V and 2 bases from J, with 19 bases between. The CDR3 extends over 17 amino acids. DNA for the CDR3: TGTGCCAGCAGCGCTCCCCCCCGAGGGAGGACCTACAATGAGCAGTTCTTC. Translating it yields CASSAPPRGRTYNEQFF.

The genes are TRBV9 and TRBJ1-4; D call uncertain. Trimming shortened V by 3 bases and J by 5 bases, and 17 bases separated the two germline ends. There are 16 residues in the CDR3. The germline CDR1 and CDR2 sequences are SGDLS and YYNGEE. CDR3 nucleotide sequence: TGTGCCAGCAGCGCCGCTGACGGAGCTCCAAATGAAAAACTGTTTTTT. It specifies CASSAADGAPNEKLFF.

The rearrangement joins TRBV14 to TRBJ2-1; 14 nucleotides agree with TRBD2. Germline CDR1 SGHDN, CDR2 FVKESK. The V segment lost 1 base and the J segment 15 bases; nucleotides outside the gene matches: 2. The CDR3 runs to 13 residues. CDR3 protein: CASSQGLAGGLFF. In nucleotides, the CDR3 is TGTGCCAGCAGCCAAGGACTAGCGGGAGGGCTGTTCTTC. Supplemented by reference TRBV14 and TRBJ2-1, the full variable domain reads EAGVTQFPSHSVIEKGQTVTLRCDPISGHDNLYWYRRVMGKEIKFLLHFVKESKQDESGMPNNRFLAERTGGTYSTLKVQPAELEDSGVYFCASSQGLAGGLFFGPGTRLTVL.

The chain joins TRBV7-9 to TRBJ2-7; TRBD2 agrees at 9 bases. Germline V gene lookup returns CDR1 SEHNR and CDR2 FQNEAQ (reference sequence). J was trimmed by 5 bases and V by 3 bases; bases with no gene match: 8. The CDR3 runs 15 residues. The CDR3 is CASSFSGSDSDEQYF. CDR3 DNA: TGTGCCAGCAGCTTTAGCGGGAGTGACAGCGACGAGCAGTACTTC.

The chain recombines TRBV27 with TRBJ2-7; 10 nucleotides line up with TRBD2. Trimming at V came to 6 bases and at J to 3 bases, leaving 11 bases not matched to a gene. The CDR3 runs to 16 residues. Germline values: CDR1 MNHEY, CDR2 SMNVEV (reference sequence). DNA for the CDR3: TGTGCCAGCAGCCCATCCCGGACTAGCGGATACTACGAGCAGTACTTC. Amino acids: CASSPSRTSGYYEQYF.

There are a few counts of this clone. The chain employs TRBV4-2 and TRBJ1-6, with unresolved D. The germline CDR1 and CDR2 sequences are LGHNA and YNFKEQ. V was clipped by 4 bases and J by 7 bases, with 8 bases between them. The CDR3 is 13 residues long. CDR3 residues: CASSRGENSPLHF. The CDR3 DNA reads as TGTGCCAGCAGCCGCGGTGAAAATTCACCCCTCCACTTT.

CDR3 region: CASSRGGANYGYTF. CDR3 DNA sequence: TGTGCCAGCAGCCGAGGGGGGGCTAACTATGGCTACACCTTC. The gene calls are TRBV6-5 and TRBJ1-2; D possibly corresponds to TRBD1 (6 bases). This CDR3 has 14 amino acids. V was shortened by 6 bases and J by 0 bases, with 11 bases between the two germline ends. From germline, CDR1 is MNHEY and CDR2 SVGAGI.

The chain is built from TRBV11-2 and TRBJ1-6; perhaps TRBD1 as D (5 bases). V lost 3 bases and J lost 10, with 16 bases in between. CDR1 and CDR2 (germline): SGHAT, FQNNGV. The CDR3 is made up of 15 amino acids. CDR3 nucleotide sequence: TGTGCCAGCAGCTTCAGAAGGGGATCGGCCTCACCCCTCCACTTT. This gives the protein CASSFRRGSASPLHF.

V and J are TRBV28 and TRBJ1-6; the match to TRBD1 covers 8 bases. CDR3 length equals 13 residues. Germline CDR1 reads MDHEN; CDR2 reads SYDVKM. V dropped 10 bases and J dropped 7; count of bases not matched to a gene: 6. In nucleotides, the CDR3 is TGTGCCACCATTACAGGGGGGAATTCACCCCTCCACTTT. Its translation: CATITGGNSPLHF.

The J gene is TRBJ1-1, the V gene TRBV12-3 or TRBV12-4; no definite D call. The CDR3 covers 13 residues. V shed 3 bases and J shed 2 bases, with 7 bases lying between them. CDR3 sequence reads: CASSFLANTEAFF. The DNA of the CDR3 is TGTGCCAGCAGTTTCCTCGCCAACACTGAAGCTTTCTTT.

This clone was seen only a few times. The genes are TRBV6-1 and TRBJ2-7; D is unresolved. The CDR3 is made up of 13 amino acids. The V end was cut by 2 bases, the J end by 1 base, with 6 bases between. The germline CDR1 and CDR2 sequences are MNHNS and SASEGT. This CDR3 reads CASSERNSYEQYF. The CDR3 region has the DNA TGTGCCAGCAGTGAACGGAATTCCTACGAGCAGTACTTC.

The chain uses TRBV9 and TRBJ2-5, with D unclear. The CDR3 sequence is 13 residues long. Trimming shortened V by 3 bases and J by 2 bases, and 8 bases separated the two germline ends. In germline, CDR1 is SGDLS, CDR2 YYNGEE. CDR3 in DNA: TGTGCCAGCAGCGCCGGGTGGCAAGAGACCCAGTACTTC. Its protein is CASSAGWQETQYF.

The V gene is TRBV5-1, the J gene TRBJ1-1, with 8 bases identical to TRBD1. The ends lost 3 bases at V and 1 base at J; junction bases unmatched: 2. The CDR3 is made up of 14 amino acids. The V gene's germline CDR1 is SGHRS and CDR2 YFSETQ. The CDR3 sequence: CASSYGTGNTEAFF. CDR3 DNA: TGCGCCAGCAGCTATGGGACAGGGAACACTGAAGCTTTCTTT.

This clone was seen only a few times. V and J are TRBV4-1 and TRBJ2-3; 9 bases agree with TRBD2. Germline V lookup: CDR1 MGHRA, CDR2 YSYEKL. The J segment lost 5 bases and the V segment lost 0 bases, leaving 12 bases of the junction unmatched. There are 18 residues in the CDR3. The CDR3 coding sequence is TGCGCCAGCAGCCAAGATTCCCCAATAGCGGGAGCTAAAGATACGCAGTATTTT. Amino acids: CASSQDSPIAGAKDTQYF.

This chain connects TRBV6-1 to TRBJ1-2; perhaps TRBD1 as D (5 bases). The CDR3 is 18 amino acids. From germline, CDR1 is MNHNS and CDR2 SASEGT. V lost 4 bases, J lost 4 bases, and 25 bases lay in between. The CDR3 is CASSGRGETGTTLYGYTF. CDR3 coding DNA: TGTGCCAGCAGTGGCCGCGGGGAAACCGGGACTACCCTCTATGGCTACACCTTC.

The chain recombines TRBV5-6 with TRBJ2-4; 7 bases map to TRBD1. V lost 4 bases, J lost 0 bases, and 13 bases stayed unmatched. CDR3 size: 18 residues. Germline V lookup: CDR1 SGHDT, CDR2 YYEEEE. CDR3 nucleotides: TGTGCCAGCAGCGTACAGGGGTTAGCTCAACTAGCCAAAAACATTCAGTACTTC. Its protein is CASSVQGLAQLAKNIQYF.